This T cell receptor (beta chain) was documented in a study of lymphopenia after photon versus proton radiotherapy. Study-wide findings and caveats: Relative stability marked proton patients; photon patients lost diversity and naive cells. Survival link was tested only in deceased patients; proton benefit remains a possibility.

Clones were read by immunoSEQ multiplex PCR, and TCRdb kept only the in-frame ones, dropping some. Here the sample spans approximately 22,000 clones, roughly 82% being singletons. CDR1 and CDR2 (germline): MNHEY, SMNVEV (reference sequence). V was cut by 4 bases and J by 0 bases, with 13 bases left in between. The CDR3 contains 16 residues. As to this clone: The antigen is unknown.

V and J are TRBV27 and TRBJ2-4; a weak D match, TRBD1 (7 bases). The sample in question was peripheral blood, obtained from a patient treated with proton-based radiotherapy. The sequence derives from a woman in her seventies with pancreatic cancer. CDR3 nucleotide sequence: TGTGCCAGCAGTTCCCCAGGGGGGATAGCCAAAAACATTCAGTACTTC. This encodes CASSSPGGIAKNIQYF.